This T cell receptor beta chain was identified during a study of CD8+ T cells in alopecia areata (dated by TCRdb to the late 2010s). Study-level background: The treated patients took part in an open-label pilot trial in which moderate-to-severe alopecia areata was treated with oral tofacitinib at 5 to 10 mg twice daily. Patients received tofacitinib for 6 to 18 months and were then followed off drug for 6 months to check for delayed response and recurrence. In treated patients, disease severity was measured using the SALT score, which gives the percentage of scalp surface area affected. In both human patients and the C3H/HeJ mouse model, the study applied high-throughput TCRbeta sequencing to look at T cell clonal expansion in alopecia areata. On the human side, TCRbeta sequencing was run on scalp tissue and on sorted CD4+ and CD8+ peripheral blood T cells from healthy controls and from alopecia areata patients with either patchy or totalis/universalis disease. Biopsies were taken from tofacitinib-treated patients at baseline and again at 4 and 24 weeks into treatment, and several of those patients also had a later scalp biopsy. Scalp clonality was compared across normal scalp (n=4), patchy alopecia areata scalp (n=8), and alopecia totalis/universalis scalp (n=8). The RNA source kit depended on sample type: the PAXgene miRNA kit for fixed scalp, the miRNeasy kit for PBMCs, and the RNeasy kit for mouse skin. immunoSEQ multiplex PCR using 35 Vbeta forward primers and 13 Jbeta reverse primers was used to amplify TCRbeta CDR3 regions.

The treatment or condition label corresponds to: oral pan-JAK inhibitor, 5-10 mg twice daily. From alopecia areata patients, peripheral blood was collected along with lesional scalp punch biopsies. After PBMCs were isolated by density centrifugation and stained for CD3, CD4 and CD8, a FACSAria was used to sort CD4+ and CD8+ T cells. The library relied on the immunoSEQ multiplex PCR assay. RNA was extracted from all samples and reverse transcribed into cDNA, which served as template for TCR sequencing. First-strand cDNA was synthesized with SuperScript III using a 2:1 mix of oligo-dT and random hexamers. A synthetic immune receptor repertoire was used to gauge amplification bias, and whatever bias remained was removed computationally. On the study's bioinformatics: Raw reads were preprocessed to remove errors, and CDR3 was defined according to IMGT conventions as the region from the conserved cysteine to phenylalanine. Clonality was calculated as 1 minus Shannon entropy normalized by log2 of the number of productive unique TCRs. Whether scalp clones were CD4 or CD8 was inferred by matching scalp TCRbeta sequences against CD4 and CD8 repertoires sorted from blood. TCRdb carries this immuneACCESS record with in-frame sequences only. Its versions omit some clonotypes, under half of them owing to an unresolved V gene in the studies checked, with the rest unexplained. The V and J calls and clone size are taken from that table; D and trimming were inferred from the DNA. For this sample there are about 180,000 clones; roughly 46% appear just once. The ten largest account for about a tenth of the sample.

What the work shows at the level of the full study, not this receptor alone: Scalp TCR repertoire analysis is complicated because resident alphabeta T cells in normal human skin are also sequenced, whereas mouse skin is dominated by gammadelta T cells. During tofacitinib treatment, many expanded lesional clones stuck around in both scalp and blood, and this persistence may partly explain why relapse happens after treatment is stopped. The treated cohort was small, with a single nonresponder, so links between baseline CD8+ expansion and response need larger studies. With tofacitinib, both scalp clonality and the number of expanded CD8+ clones among the top 100 scalp clones went down significantly. Higher clonality and more expanded CD8+ clones were observed in lesional scalp than in normal scalp, particularly in alopecia totalis/universalis, a finding suggestive of antigenic drive. Compared with mice, TCR sequences shared between patients were less clear, possibly partly because of HLA diversity across the patient population.

The trim is 2 bases for V and 3 bases for J, with a gap of 11 bases between the germline ends. The CDR3 holds 14 amino acids from the cysteine to the phenylalanine. Just the 42-base CDR3 DNA is kept, in frame starting at base 1. CDR1 and CDR2, per the germline V gene (reference sequence), are PRHDT and FYEKMQ. This clone was recorded once. Its antigen is not yet known. There are no base qualities to consult, and no much larger clone falls within one base. This receptor was taken from a human donor with alopecia areata. The sample was CD8+ T cells sorted from blood, taken at approximately week 51, from a patient treated with tofacitinib. Recombination linked TRBV13 to TRBJ2-7, with TRBD1 tentatively as D gene (6 bases match). The DNA sequence reads TGTGCCAGCAGCTTAACGGGACACAACTACGAGCAGTACTTC. Its protein product is CASSLTGHNYEQYF.